These 24 T cell receptor beta chains came from one sample sequenced in a study of T-cell memory formation after mild COVID-19. TCRdb analysed the 5' RACE reads with MiXCR anew, one entry per CDR3 protein. This table has about 390,000 distinct CDR3 sequences, 16% appearing once. Sequencing used PBMCs or a T cell subset sorted from them (not recorded which). The receptors here all came from a man between 18 and 35 years old who had mild COVID-19 (a few samples of this study predate the infection). Cell type and time point are not known.

V is TRBV24-1 and J is TRBJ1-1; D not certain. The CDR3 contains 9 residues. Germline CDR1 and CDR2: KGHDR and SFDVKD. Trimming stripped 8 bases from V and 5 bases from J, with 2 bases between. The CDR3 spells CATITEAFF. CDR3 in DNA: TGTGCCACCATTACTGAAGCTTTCTTT.

The chain recombines TRBV7-9 with TRBJ2-3, with D perhaps being TRBD1 or TRBD2 (5 bases each). CDR1 is SEHNR, CDR2 FQNEAQ, per germline (reference sequence). The CDR3 runs to 14 residues. The ends were cut back, 4 bases at V and 5 bases at J, with 13 bases in the middle. The CDR3 coding sequence is TGTGCCAGCAGCTGGGGGTCGGAAGAAGATACGCAGTATTTT. Encoded protein: CASSWGSEEDTQYF.

This clonotype was detected only a few times. This sequence joins TRBV11-2 and TRBJ2-5; TRBD2 matches at 15 bases. The V gene's germline CDR1 is SGHAT and CDR2 FQNNGV. CDR3 size: 18 residues. J lost 5 bases, V lost 5 bases, and 12 bases had no gene match. CDR3 amino acids: CASSGRTSGGEAGETQYF. CDR3 DNA sequence: TGTGCCAGCAGCGGACGGACTAGCGGGGGGGAAGCTGGGGAGACCCAGTACTTC. The full variable domain, its missing parts supplied by reference TRBV11-2 and TRBJ2-5, is EAGVAQSPRYKIIEKRQSVAFWCNPISGHATLYWYQQILGQGPKLLIQFQNNGVVDDSQLPKDRFSAERLKGVDSTLKIQPAKLEDSAVYLCASSGRTSGGEAGETQYFGPGTRLLVL.

The chain employs TRBV7-8 and TRBJ2-7, with 8 bases aligning to TRBD1. V trimming: 6 bases; J trimming: 5 bases; junction bases outside the gene matches: 9. The V gene's germline CDR1 is SGHVS and CDR2 FQNEAQ. The CDR3 has 14 amino acids. CDR3 amino acids: CASSSRTGYHEQYV. CDR3 nucleotides: TGTGCCAGCAGTTCAAGGACAGGGTACCACGAGCAGTACGTC.

The chain couples TRBV20-1 to TRBJ2-3, with no clear D. The ends were cut back, 1 base at V and 13 bases at J, with 24 bases in the middle. Germline values: CDR1 DFQATT, CDR2 SNEGSKA (reference sequence). This CDR3 region has 15 residues. CDR3 nucleotides: TGCAGTGCTAGAGGCGGTGTAAGTGGGTCCTCCCGAAAGTATTTT. Its translation: CSARGGVSGSSRKYF.

This clonotype was detected a few times. The V and J genes are TRBV7-2 and TRBJ2-3; tentatively, D is TRBD2 (7 bases). Trimming stripped 1 base from V and 7 bases from J, with 12 bases between. The CDR3 runs to 14 residues. The germline V gene has CDR1 SGHTA and CDR2 FQGNSA. The DNA for the CDR3 is TGTGCCAGCAGCTTAGGCGGGGGCGCCAATACGCAGTATTTT. Protein sequence: CASSLGGGANTQYF.

This chain links TRBV9 with TRBJ1-1; D remains ambiguous. Trimming pared 3 bases from V and 8 bases from J, leaving 17 bases between. This CDR3 region has 14 residues. From germline, CDR1 is SGDLS and CDR2 YYNGEE. The CDR3 region has the DNA TGTGCCAGCAGCGAGGCACCAGGACCCGCGGAAGCTTTCTTT. Translating gives CASSEAPGPAEAFF. Full variable domain (outside the CDR3, taken from reference TRBV9 and TRBJ1-1): DSGVTQTPKHLITATGQRVTLRCSPRSGDLSVYWYQQSLDQGLQFLIQYYNGEERAKGNILERFSAQQFPDLHSELNLSSLELGDSALYFCASSEAPGPAEAFFGQGTRLTVV.

This clonotype was detected a few times. The J gene is TRBJ2-1, the V gene TRBV24-1; TRBD2 matches 10 bases. The V and J ends lost 4 bases and 8 bases, in that order; junction bases with no gene match: 10. Per the germline V gene, CDR1 is KGHDR and CDR2 is SFDVKD. This CDR3 region has 16 residues. The CDR3 spells CATSEVAGGGSHEQFF. The DNA for the CDR3 is TGTGCCACCAGTGAAGTAGCGGGGGGCGGGTCCCATGAGCAGTTCTTC.

The genes are TRBV5-4 and TRBJ2-5; D unclear. The V end was cut by 4 bases, the J end by 8 bases, with 12 bases between. Germline V CDR1 and CDR2: SGHNT, YYREEE (reference sequence). This CDR3 region has 12 residues. Here the CDR3 DNA reads TGTGCCAGCAGCCCTGGCCGAGGCACCCAGTACTTC. Encoded protein: CASSPGRGTQYF.

The sample holds a few counts of this clonotype. CDR3 DNA: TGTGCCAGTAGTATCTTACTTGGGCATGGGGAGCTGTTTTTT. Translated, it gives CASSILLGHGELFF. The chain couples TRBV19 to TRBJ2-2, with D unclear. The CDR3 covers 14 residues. The V gene lost 3 bases and the J gene lost 8 bases, with 13 bases spanning the gap. Germline-derived CDR1 and CDR2 are LNHDA and SQIVND (reference sequence).

The rearrangement links TRBV7-8 to TRBJ1-5; tentatively, D is TRBD1 (5 bases). Germline CDR1 and CDR2: SGHVS and FQNEAQ. V lost 4 bases and J 6 bases, leaving 13 bases between the germline ends. This CDR3 spans 14 amino acids. The CDR3: CASSSVGDLQPQHF. The CDR3 nucleotides read TGTGCCAGCAGCTCCGTGGGGGATCTTCAGCCCCAGCATTTT.

The rearrangement links TRBV7-8 to TRBJ1-5, with D possibly being TRBD1 (5 bases). V was trimmed by 1 base and J by 1 base, leaving 8 bases between them. There are 15 residues in the CDR3. CDR1 and CDR2 from the germline V gene are SGHVS and FQNEAQ. CDR3 residues: CASSLVWGSNQPQHF. In DNA form, the CDR3 reads TGTGCCAGCAGCTTAGTCTGGGGGAGCAATCAGCCCCAGCATTTT.

The J gene is TRBJ2-7, the V gene TRBV6-2 or TRBV6-3, with D perhaps matching TRBD1 (6 bases). V was pared by 4 bases and J by 5 bases, with 18 bases between. In germline, CDR1 is MNHEY, CDR2 SVGEGT. The CDR3 is made up of 15 amino acids. The CDR3 here is CASSSGDIGSHEQYF. As DNA, the CDR3 is TGTGCCAGCAGTTCCGGGGACATCGGAAGCCACGAGCAGTACTTC.

The chain links TRBV15 to TRBJ2-1; 10 bases align to TRBD2. In germline, CDR1 is LNHNV, CDR2 YYDKDF (reference sequence). The CDR3 is 16 amino acids. V was clipped by 0 bases and J by 8 bases; unmatched bases: 7. CDR3 in DNA: TGTGCCACCAGCAGAGATATGGCTAGCGGGGGTGATGAGCAGTTCTTC. Translated, it gives CATSRDMASGGDEQFF.

This clonotype has only a few counts. The CDR3 DNA sequence: TGTGCCAGCAGTTTTGGACGGGGCTCCTACAATGAGCAGTTCTTC. Its protein product is CASSFGRGSYNEQFF. The chain employs TRBV27 and TRBJ2-1, with a tentative D call TRBD2 (5 bases). CDR1 and CDR2 from the germline V gene are MNHEY and SMNVEV (reference sequence). V was trimmed by 3 bases and J by 0 bases, leaving 9 bases between them. The length of the CDR3 is 15 residues.

J is TRBJ2-7 and V is TRBV9; possibly TRBD2 for D (5 bases). This CDR3 has 15 amino acids. Germline V gene data show CDR1 as SGDLS and CDR2 as YYNGEE. Trimming removed 3 bases at V and 2 bases at J, with 15 bases between. The CDR3 region has the DNA TGTGCCAGCAGCGCGTTCCCCTGGGAGACCTACGAGCAGTACTTC. Translating gives CASSAFPWETYEQYF.

The count of this clonotype is one. The V call is TRBV3-1, the J call TRBJ1-3; no firm D call. There are 14 residues in the CDR3. The germline V gene has CDR1 LGHDT and CDR2 YNNKEL (reference sequence). Trimming cost V 10 bases and J 0 bases, with 13 bases left between them. CDR3 in DNA: TGTGCCACCGCAAAACCCAGCTCTGGAAACACCATATATTTT. Translated: CATAKPSSGNTIYF.

A few counts support this clonotype. V usage is TRBV18 and J usage is TRBJ1-6; D perhaps matches TRBD1 (5 bases). The V and J ends lost 4 bases and 7 bases respectively, with 14 bases between them. The CDR3 runs 15 residues. The germline V gene encodes CDR1 KGHSH and CDR2 LQKENI. The CDR3 here is CASSQANRLNSPLHF. The CDR3 DNA sequence: TGTGCCAGCTCACAAGCAAACAGGCTCAATTCACCCCTCCACTTT. The full variable domain, rest sourced from reference TRBV18 and TRBJ1-6, is NAGVMQNPRHLVRRRGQEARLRCSPMKGHSHVYWYRQLPEEGLKFMVYLQKENIIDESGMPKERFSAEFPKEGPSILRIQQVVRGDSAAYFCASSQANRLNSPLHFGNGTRLTVT.

This sequence joins TRBV7-2 and TRBJ1-6; D is ambiguous. CDR1 is SGHTA and CDR2 is FQGNSA in the germline V gene. V was cut by 0 bases and J by 0 bases, with 9 bases left in between. The length of the CDR3 is 17 residues. CDR3 region: CASSLAVGDSYNSPLHF. In DNA, the CDR3 is TGTGCCAGCAGCTTAGCCGTGGGCGACTCCTATAATTCACCCCTCCACTTT.

This clonotype was seen a few times. The V gene is TRBV4-2, the J gene TRBJ2-2, with D possibly TRBD2 on 5 matching bases. Germline CDR1 and CDR2: LGHNA and YNFKEQ. Trimming stripped 3 bases from V and 4 bases from J, with 15 bases between. CDR3 length equals 16 residues. CDR3 DNA sequence: TGTGCCAGCAGCCACATCAGGCGGGTGGGCACCGGGGAGCTGTTTTTT. Amino acids: CASSHIRRVGTGELFF.

The genes are TRBV18 and TRBJ2-1, with D maybe TRBD1 (6 bases). The CDR3 is 13 residues long. V was shortened by 4 bases and J by 9 bases, with 13 bases between the two germline ends. Germline CDR1 reads KGHSH; CDR2 reads LQKENI. CDR3 in DNA: TGTGCCAGCTCACAAGGACAGCAGGGTGAGCAGTTCTTC. Residues: CASSQGQQGEQFF.

The chain has TRBV2 and TRBJ1-1; the D gene is possibly TRBD1 (5 bases). Germline CDR1 SNHLY, CDR2 FYNNEI. This CDR3 spans 14 amino acids. Trimming pared 6 bases from V and 5 bases from J, leaving 16 bases between. The CDR3, as DNA: TGTGCCAGCAGGATGGGGGGAGTAGGAACTGAAGCTTTCTTT. It codes for CASRMGGVGTEAFF. Variable domain in full (rest from reference TRBV2 and TRBJ1-1): EPEVTQTPSHQVTQMGQEVILRCVPISNHLYFYWYRQILGQKVEFLVSFYNNEISEKSEIFDDQFSVERPDGSNFTLKIRSTKLEDSAMYFCASRMGGVGTEAFFGQGTRLTVV.

At least ten counts were recorded for this clonotype. One end of the junction varies from germline; a read error may be responsible. The V and J genes are TRBV12-3 or TRBV12-4 and TRBJ2-3; 7 bases line up with TRBD2. The CDR3 totals 14 residues. The CDR3 DNA is TGCGCCAGCAGCTTTCGGGGAGGGACAGATACGCAGTATTTT. Translating gives CASSFRGGTDTQYF.

This clonotype was found a few times. The rearrangement uses TRBV2 and TRBJ2-5; TRBD2 aligns across 8 bases. Germline V CDR1 and CDR2: SNHLY, FYNNEI. CDR3 length: 15 amino acids. With 0 bases clipped from V and 5 bases from J, the junction kept 5 bases outside the gene matches. DNA of the CDR3: TGTGCCAGCAGTGAAGCCGGGACTAGTGGGGAGACCCAGTACTTC. It is translated as CASSEAGTSGETQYF.